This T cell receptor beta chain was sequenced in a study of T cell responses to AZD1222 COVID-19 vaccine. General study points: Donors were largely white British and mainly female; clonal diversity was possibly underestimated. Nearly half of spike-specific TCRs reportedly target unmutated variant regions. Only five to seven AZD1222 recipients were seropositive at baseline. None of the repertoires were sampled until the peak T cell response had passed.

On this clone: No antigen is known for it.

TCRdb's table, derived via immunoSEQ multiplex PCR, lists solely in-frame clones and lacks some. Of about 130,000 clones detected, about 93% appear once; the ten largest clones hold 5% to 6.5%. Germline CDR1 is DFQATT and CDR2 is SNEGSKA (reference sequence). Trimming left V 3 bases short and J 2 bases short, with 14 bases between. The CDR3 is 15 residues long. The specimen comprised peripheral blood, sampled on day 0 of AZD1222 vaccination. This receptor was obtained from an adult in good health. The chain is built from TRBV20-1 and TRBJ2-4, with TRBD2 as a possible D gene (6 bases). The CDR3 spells CSASTPGDPKNIQYF. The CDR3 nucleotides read TGCAGTGCTAGTACGCCGGGAGACCCCAAAAACATTCAGTACTTC.